The 17 T cell receptor beta chains below all came from one sample that was sequenced in a study of CD8 T cells in Susac syndrome. Random hexamers were used to reverse transcribe the RNA input (about 0.45 to 1 ug). TCRdb reprocessed the immunoSEQ multiplex PCR reads via MiXCR and lists one record per CDR3 protein. The sample includes roughly 190,000 distinct CDR3 sequences, approximately 94% seen only once; the top ten take 0.09% to 0.1%. The sequenced sample consisted of CD4+ T cells from PBMCs. All receptors come from a human donor with Susac syndrome.

The chain employs TRBV6-2 or TRBV6-3 and TRBJ2-7, with TRBD2 matching over 10 bases. Germline-derived CDR1 and CDR2 are MNHEY and SVGEGT. The CDR3 has 13 amino acids. Losses at the gene ends were 10 bases for V and 2 bases for J; bases not matched to a gene: 5. In DNA, the CDR3 is TGTGCCACGCGGACTAGCGGTGCCTACGAGCAGTACTTC. This gives the protein CATRTSGAYEQYF.

The rearrangement joins TRBV10-3 to TRBJ1-6; weak D call: TRBD1 (5 bases). V lost 6 bases and J 5 bases, leaving 14 bases between the germline ends. Germline lookup yields CDR1 ENHRY and CDR2 SYGVKD. The CDR3 covers 15 residues. The CDR3 sequence: CAISRDSSNNSPLHF. CDR3 coding DNA: TGTGCCATCAGCAGAGACAGCAGCAATAATTCACCCCTCCACTTT.

The chain is built from TRBV5-1 and TRBJ2-5; no definite D call. The CDR3 has 13 residues. Germline lookup yields CDR1 SGHRS and CDR2 YFSETQ. V was trimmed by 0 bases and J by 3 bases, leaving 6 bases between them. This chain's CDR3 is CASSLVTEETQYF. In nucleotides, the CDR3 is TGCGCCAGCAGCTTGGTCACGGAAGAGACCCAGTACTTC.

This CDR3 is CSAPNYGYTF. Written as DNA, the CDR3 is TGCAGTGCTCCCAACTATGGCTACACCTTC. The V and J genes are TRBV20-1 and TRBJ1-2; D gene uncertain. The germline gives CDR1 DFQATT, CDR2 SNEGSKA (reference sequence). The CDR3 has 10 residues. Trimming pared 5 bases from V and 2 bases from J, leaving 3 bases between.

The chain combines TRBV27 with TRBJ1-6, with D maybe TRBD1 (5 bases). Germline CDR1 MNHEY, CDR2 SMNVEV (reference sequence). The CDR3 consists of 15 residues. V shed 1 base and J shed 7 bases, with 11 bases lying between them. CDR3 residues: CASSLFRGGNSPLHF. Written as DNA, the CDR3 is TGTGCCAGCAGTTTATTCCGGGGCGGGAATTCACCCCTCCACTTT.

This clonotype was seen once. The chain recombines TRBV6-1 with TRBJ2-1; 12 bases map to TRBD2. The ends lost 2 bases at V and 12 bases at J; junction bases unmatched: 5. Per germline, CDR1 MNHNS and CDR2 SASEGT. The CDR3 loop spans 14 amino acids. Written as DNA, the CDR3 is TGTGCCAGCAGTGAATCTAGCGGGGGGGCTTGGCAGTTCTTC. This codes for CASSESSGGAWQFF.

This clonotype was detected only once. V and J are TRBV9 and TRBJ2-6; 7 nucleotides align to TRBD1. The J segment lost 3 bases and the V segment lost 3 bases, leaving 12 bases of the junction unmatched. CDR1 and CDR2 from the germline V gene are SGDLS and YYNGEE. This CDR3 is built from 18 residues. The CDR3 region has the DNA TGTGCCAGCAGCGCTCCCGAGACAGGGACGCATGGGGCCAACGTCCTGACTTTC. Translation gives CASSAPETGTHGANVLTF.

Notes on this clonotype: The junction departs from germline at one end; a sequencing error may be responsible. This chain connects TRBV2 to TRBJ2-5, with 8 nucleotides matching TRBD1. Germline V CDR1 and CDR2: SNHLY, FYNNEI. This CDR3 has 12 residues. The CDR3 region is CAGRGLGETQYF. The CDR3 DNA follows: TGTGCCGGCAGGGGGCTCGGGGAGACCCAGTACTTC.

V gene TRBV30 combines with J gene TRBJ1-2; no firm D call. This CDR3 contains 15 residues. Trimming took 0 bases from V and 0 from J, leaving 11 bases between them. Germline CDR1 GTSNPN, CDR2 SVGIG (reference sequence). The DNA of the CDR3 is TGTGCCTGGAGTGTACCCCCAGTCGCTAACTATGGCTACACCTTC. Amino acid sequence: CAWSVPPVANYGYTF.

The gene calls are TRBV20-1 and TRBJ2-1; 9 bases fit TRBD1. The germline V gene has CDR1 DFQATT and CDR2 SNEGSKA (reference sequence). The CDR3 loop spans 13 amino acids. Here the CDR3 DNA reads TGCAGCTGTACCGGGACAGGGTACAATGAGCAGTTCTTC. Amino acid sequence: CSCTGTGYNEQFF.

This sequence joins TRBV5-1 and TRBJ1-3, with D possibly TRBD1 on 5 matching bases. Germline V gene sequence: CDR1 SGHRS, CDR2 YFSETQ. V lost 0 bases, J lost 0 bases, and 10 bases lay in between. The CDR3 is 16 amino acids. The CDR3 is CASSLVGEASGNTIYF. The CDR3 DNA is TGCGCCAGCAGCTTGGTGGGGGAGGCCTCTGGAAACACCATATATTTT.

This clonotype occurred a few times. V and J are TRBV7-3 and TRBJ1-2; possibly TRBD1 for D (5 bases). CDR3 size: 13 residues. The V gene's germline CDR1 is SGHTA and CDR2 FQGTGA. V was pared by 3 bases and J by 8 bases, with 13 bases between. CDR3 DNA: TGTGCCAGCAGCTTGGAAGCTGGGGGAGGCTACACCTTC. Its protein product is CASSLEAGGGYTF. The full variable domain, completed using reference TRBV7-3 and TRBJ1-2, is GAGVSQTPSNKVTEKGKYVELRCDPISGHTALYWYRQSLGQGPEFLIYFQGTGAADDSGLPNDRFFAVRPEGSVSTLKIQRTERGDSAVYLCASSLEAGGGYTFGSGTRLTVV.

V gene TRBV20-1 combines with J gene TRBJ2-5, with 12 bases that match TRBD2. Germline loops: CDR1 DFQATT, CDR2 SNEGSKA (reference sequence). CDR3 length: 14 residues. Trimming at V came to 1 base and at J to 5 bases, leaving 2 bases not matched to a gene. The CDR3, as DNA: TGCAGTGCTAGAGCTCTAGCGGGGGGGGAGACCCAGTACTTC. As protein: CSARALAGGETQYF.

On this clonotype: The junction does not match germline at one end; this may be a read error. The rearrangement joins TRBV4-1 to TRBJ2-2; TRBD2 aligns across 7 bases. CDR3 length equals 15 residues. Germline V CDR1 and CDR2: MGHRA, YSYEKL. The CDR3 sequence: CASSQLGGNTGEPFF. The CDR3 nucleotides are TGCGCCAGCAGCCAATTGGGGGGGAACACCGGGGAGCCGTTTTTT.

The chain joins TRBV12-3 or TRBV12-4 to TRBJ1-5; a weak D match, TRBD1 (5 bases). The CDR3 has 14 amino acids. The ends were cut back, 6 bases at V and 7 bases at J, with 16 bases in the middle. DNA for the CDR3: TGTGCCAGCAGCTCGTCAGGGAGGACGCAGCCCCAGCATTTT. Translated: CASSSSGRTQPQHF.

This rearrangement joins TRBV7-9 to TRBJ2-7, with D possibly TRBD1 on 6 matching bases. V lost 5 bases to trimming and J lost 0 bases, with 11 bases between them. This CDR3 is built from 14 residues. Per germline, CDR1 SEHNR and CDR2 FQNEAQ (reference sequence). CDR3 nucleotides: TGTGCCAGCAGCCAAGACAGGCACTCCTACGAGCAGTACTTC. Translated, it gives CASSQDRHSYEQYF.

This sequence joins TRBV20-1 and TRBJ2-7, with a weak D call TRBD1 (6 bases). This CDR3 contains 14 residues. Germline values: CDR1 DFQATT, CDR2 SNEGSKA (reference sequence). Trimming stripped 3 bases from V and 6 bases from J, with 18 bases between. The CDR3, as DNA: TGCAGTGCTAGGAGGGACCAGGGGCCCGGCGAGCAGTACTTC. The encoded protein is CSARRDQGPGEQYF.